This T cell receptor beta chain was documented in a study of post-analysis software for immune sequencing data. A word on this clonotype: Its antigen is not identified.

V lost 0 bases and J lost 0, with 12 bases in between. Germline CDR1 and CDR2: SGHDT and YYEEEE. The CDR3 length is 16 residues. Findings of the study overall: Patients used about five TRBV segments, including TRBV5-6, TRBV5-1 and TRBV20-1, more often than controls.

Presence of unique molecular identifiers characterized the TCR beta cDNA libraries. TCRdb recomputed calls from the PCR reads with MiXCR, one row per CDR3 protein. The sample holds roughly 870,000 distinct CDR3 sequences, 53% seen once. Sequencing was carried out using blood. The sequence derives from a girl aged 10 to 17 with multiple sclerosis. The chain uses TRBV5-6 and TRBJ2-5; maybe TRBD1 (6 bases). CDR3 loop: CASSLGLGHNQETQYF. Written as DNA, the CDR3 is TGTGCCAGCAGCTTGGGGCTGGGACATAACCAAGAGACCCAGTACTTC.